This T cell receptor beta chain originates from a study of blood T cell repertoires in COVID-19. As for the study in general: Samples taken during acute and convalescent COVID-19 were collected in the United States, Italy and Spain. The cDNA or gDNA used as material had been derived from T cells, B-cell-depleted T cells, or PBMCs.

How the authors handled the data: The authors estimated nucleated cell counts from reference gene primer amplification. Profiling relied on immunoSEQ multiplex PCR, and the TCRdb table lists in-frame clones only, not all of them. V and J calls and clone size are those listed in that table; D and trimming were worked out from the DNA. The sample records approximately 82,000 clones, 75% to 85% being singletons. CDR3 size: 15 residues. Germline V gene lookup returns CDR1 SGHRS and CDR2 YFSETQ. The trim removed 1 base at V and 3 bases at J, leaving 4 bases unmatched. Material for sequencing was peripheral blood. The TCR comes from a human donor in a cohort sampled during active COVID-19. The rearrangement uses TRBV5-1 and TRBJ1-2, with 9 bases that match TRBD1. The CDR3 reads CASSLSRDRDYGYTF. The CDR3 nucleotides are TGCGCCAGCAGCTTGTCCCGGGACAGGGACTATGGCTACACCTTC.